Below are 32 T cell receptor beta chains sequenced from a single sample in a study of regulatory T cells in long-lasting Graves disease. The time point: newly diagnosed GD, antithyroid drugs for less than 3 months. Scientists built the TCR library using RNA that was extracted from PBMCs. HTBI primers from iRepertoire and Arm-PCR of CDR3 regions yielded the TCR beta libraries. TCRdb reprocessed the multiplex PCR reads via MiXCR and lists one record per CDR3 protein. This sample has about 430,000 distinct CDR3 sequences, with over 12% found just once. This same sample was also part of a study on T cells in Graves' hyperthyroidism and ophthalmopathy.

Sequenced here: peripheral blood mononuclear cells (PBMCs), sampled at new diagnosis, from a patient treated with antithyroid drugs. Source of these receptors: a woman aged 35 to 49 with Graves disease.

As regards this clonotype: A much larger clone lies one base from this, so it may be a read error. The chain recombines TRBV6-2 or TRBV6-3 with TRBJ2-7; TRBD2 matches at 7 bases. The CDR3 spans 13 residues. Per the germline V gene, CDR1 is MNHEY and CDR2 is SVGEGT. Trimming removed 11 bases from V and 2 bases from J; junction bases left unmatched: 9. The CDR3 region has the DNA TGTGCCTGCACGAGAGGGAGGGCCTACGAGCAGTACTTC. It encodes CACTRGRAYEQYF.

The V gene is TRBV11-2, the J gene TRBJ1-2; D remains ambiguous. Germline loops: CDR1 SGHAT, CDR2 FQNNGV. V was trimmed by 2 bases and J by 4 bases, leaving 17 bases between them. The CDR3 is made up of 16 amino acids. CDR3 in DNA: TGTGCCAGCAGCTTACCCGTAGAAGGGTATGGCTATGGCTACACCTTC. Protein sequence: CASSLPVEGYGYGYTF. The complete variable domain, with remaining parts taken from reference TRBV11-2 and TRBJ1-2, reads EAGVAQSPRYKIIEKRQSVAFWCNPISGHATLYWYQQILGQGPKLLIQFQNNGVVDDSQLPKDRFSAERLKGVDSTLKIQPAKLEDSAVYLCASSLPVEGYGYGYTFGSGTRLTVV.

In the case of this clonotype: It is likely a read error, because the conserved phenylalanine at the end of the CDR3 is missing. The DNA is omitted, as the CDR3 cannot be located on it reliably, and the CDR3 follows TCRdb's listing. This chain uses TRBV28 with TRBJ2-4; the table gives TRBD1 as D, unverified against the DNA. The CDR3 length is 8 residues, termini included. CDR1 is MDHEN, CDR2 SYDVKM, per germline. The chain's CDR3 is CASSPGTR.

The gene calls are TRBV3-1 and TRBJ2-1, with 8 nucleotides matching TRBD2. This CDR3 has 17 residues. Per germline, CDR1 LGHDT and CDR2 YNNKEL (reference sequence). Unmatched junction bases numbered 10, after V lost 1 base and J lost 5 bases. Here the CDR3 reads CASSQVGRLAGDNEQFF. The CDR3 DNA reads as TGTGCCAGCAGCCAAGTAGGCCGTCTAGCGGGCGACAATGAGCAGTTCTTC.

This clonotype has at least ten counts. The chain recombines TRBV3-1 with TRBJ2-5; 7 nucleotides agree with TRBD2. J gave up 5 bases and V 8 bases, and 5 bases lay outside the gene matches. The CDR3 covers 12 residues. Looked up from germline, CDR1 is LGHDT and CDR2 is YNNKEL (reference sequence). The CDR3 reads CASSRGVETQYF. The CDR3 DNA reads TGTGCCAGCTCCCGGGGGGTGGAGACCCAGTACTTC.

This clonotype was counted many times. V gene TRBV11-3 combines with J gene TRBJ1-4; D possibly corresponds to TRBD1 (6 bases). The V end lost 5 bases, the J end lost 2 bases, and 9 bases lay between the germline ends. The CDR3 runs to 14 residues. Germline V CDR1 and CDR2: SGHNT, YENEEA. DNA of the CDR3: TGTGCCAGCAGCCCCGGGGGCACTAATGAAAAACTGTTTTTT. Its translation: CASSPGGTNEKLFF. Using reference TRBV11-3 and TRBJ1-4 for the parts outside the CDR3, the full variable domain is EAGVVQSPRYKIIEKKQPVAFWCNPISGHNTLYWYLQNLGQGPELLIRYENEEAVDDSQLPKDRFSAERLKGVDSTLKIQPAELGDSAVYLCASSPGGTNEKLFFGSGTQLSVL.

This clonotype was picked up many times. The chain couples TRBV12-3 or TRBV12-4 to TRBJ2-1, with D possibly being TRBD2 (7 bases). V was shortened by 8 bases and J by 0 bases, with 14 bases between the two germline ends. CDR3 length equals 15 residues. CDR3 coding DNA: TGTGCCAGCGTAGGGGGAGGGAGCTCCTACAATGAGCAGTTCTTC. This sequence encodes CASVGGGSSYNEQFF.

There are many counts of this clonotype. This chain uses TRBV27 with TRBJ1-2; tentative D call: TRBD1 (5 bases). Germline CDR1 MNHEY, CDR2 SMNVEV (reference sequence). The V end lost 4 bases, the J end lost 4 bases, and 10 bases lay between the germline ends. The CDR3 consists of 13 residues. CDR3 sequence: CASSSGTLYGYTF. In DNA form, the CDR3 reads TGTGCCAGCAGTTCTGGGACGCTCTATGGCTACACCTTC.

In its sample, this clonotype was seen many times. The V and J genes are TRBV27 and TRBJ2-7, with 9 positions matching TRBD2. With V trimmed by 3 bases and J by 0 bases, 0 bases remained unmatched. This CDR3 is built from 14 residues. CDR1 MNHEY and CDR2 SMNVEV come from the germline V gene (reference sequence). CDR3 loop: CASSLREGSYEQYF. CDR3 nucleotides: TGTGCCAGCAGTTTGCGGGAGGGCTCCTACGAGCAGTACTTC.

This clonotype was recorded a few times. V gene TRBV5-4 combines with J gene TRBJ2-1; tentatively, D is TRBD2 (6 bases). The CDR3 loop spans 14 amino acids. V dropped 3 bases and J dropped 6 bases, with 13 bases sitting between them. Germline CDR1 SGHNT, CDR2 YYREEE (reference sequence). The chain's CDR3 is CASSSWGGANEQFF. The CDR3 coding sequence is TGTGCCAGCAGCTCCTGGGGCGGGGCCAATGAGCAGTTCTTC.

In its sample, this clonotype was seen many times. V and J are TRBV27 and TRBJ1-3; D unclear. Trimming stripped 6 bases from V and 8 bases from J, with 14 bases between. CDR1 and CDR2 (germline): MNHEY, SMNVEV (reference sequence). CDR3 size: 13 residues. CDR3 DNA: TGTGCCAGCAGGTCGGACGTGGTGGACACCATATATTTT. Protein sequence: CASRSDVVDTIYF.

This clonotype was detected ten times or more. The V gene is TRBV6-1, the J gene TRBJ2-5; 14 nucleotides agree with TRBD2. Per the germline V gene, CDR1 is MNHNS and CDR2 is SASEGT. The ends lost 2 bases at V and 5 bases at J; junction bases unmatched: 10. The CDR3 consists of 18 residues. The CDR3 nucleotides are TGTGCCAGCAGTGAAAATCGACTAGCGGGAGGGCCGGGGGAGACCCAGTACTTC. This codes for CASSENRLAGGPGETQYF.

This clonotype was observed at least ten times. This sequence joins TRBV7-8 and TRBJ1-5, with a weak D call TRBD1 (6 bases). CDR3 length: 16 amino acids. The V gene's germline CDR1 is SGHVS and CDR2 FQNEAQ. The V end was cut by 5 bases, the J end by 5 bases, with 19 bases between. The CDR3 loop is CASSKHAGDLHQPQHF. DNA of the CDR3: TGTGCCAGCAGCAAGCACGCAGGGGACCTGCATCAGCCCCAGCATTTT.

This clonotype has ten or more counts. The chain couples TRBV6-1 to TRBJ2-3; 9 bases agree with TRBD2. Trimming at V came to 0 bases and at J to 0 bases, leaving 7 bases not matched to a gene. The CDR3 is 18 amino acids. Germline V lookup: CDR1 MNHNS, CDR2 SASEGT. The CDR3 protein is CASSEALRLADSTDTQYF. The DNA for the CDR3 is TGTGCCAGCAGTGAAGCGCTTCGACTAGCGGATAGCACAGATACGCAGTATTTT.

This chain connects TRBV6-1 to TRBJ2-7, with D uncertain. The CDR3 runs 13 residues. Trimming cost V 4 bases and J 7 bases, with 14 bases left between them. Germline V CDR1 and CDR2: MNHNS, SASEGT. CDR3 sequence reads: CASSAAVEREQYF. The DNA for the CDR3 is TGTGCCAGCAGTGCTGCCGTCGAACGTGAGCAGTACTTC.

In this sample, this clonotype turned up many times. This rearrangement joins TRBV27 to TRBJ2-5, with D uncertain. The CDR3 covers 13 residues. Per germline, CDR1 MNHEY and CDR2 SMNVEV (reference sequence). Trimming left V 6 bases short and J 3 bases short, with 11 bases between. The CDR3 DNA reads TGTGCCAGCAGCCCCCATGGGGAAGAGACCCAGTACTTC. Protein: CASSPHGEETQYF.

The chain employs TRBV7-3 and TRBJ2-1; TRBD2 matches 9 bases. The trim removed 5 bases at V and 0 bases at J, leaving 5 bases unmatched. CDR3 size: 16 residues. In germline, CDR1 is SGHTA, CDR2 FQGTGA. CDR3: CASSPLAGFSYNEQFF. CDR3 nucleotide sequence: TGTGCCAGCAGCCCCCTAGCGGGGTTCTCCTACAATGAGCAGTTCTTC.

In its sample, this clonotype was seen many times. The CDR3 protein is CAWSVRDGYNSPLHF. CDR3 DNA: TGTGCCTGGAGTGTACGGGACGGCTATAATTCACCCCTCCACTTT. The V call is TRBV30, the J call TRBJ1-6; a possible D gene is TRBD1 (5 bases). Germline lookup yields CDR1 GTSNPN and CDR2 SVGIG (reference sequence). The CDR3 is made up of 15 amino acids. Trimming removed 0 bases at V and 3 bases at J, with 9 bases between.

This clonotype was counted ten times or more. The gene calls are TRBV10-3 and TRBJ2-1; D gene ambiguous. The CDR3 covers 16 residues. V was clipped by 3 bases and J by 5 bases, with 17 bases between them. CDR1 ENHRY and CDR2 SYGVKD come from the germline V gene. CDR3 DNA sequence: TGTGCCATCAGTGACAGTTTCTTAGGTTCTCACAATGAGCAGTTCTTC. It translates to CAISDSFLGSHNEQFF.

This clonotype was detected once. A far bigger clonotype differs at one base, so this is likely a read error. The chain has TRBV19 and TRBJ2-3; 12 nucleotides match TRBD2. Matching the DNA end better, TRBJ2-1 makes the J call doubtful. The CDR3 totals 16 residues. Germline lookup yields CDR1 LNHDA and CDR2 SQIVND (reference sequence). The CDR3 DNA reads as TGTGCCAGCAGTTACTCGACTAGCGGGAGCTCCTACGAGCAGTTCTTC. As protein: CASSYSTSGSSYEQFF.

This clonotype was seen many times. One end of the junction fails to match germline, which may point to a read error. The genes are TRBV12-3 or TRBV12-4 and TRBJ2-2; D perhaps matches TRBD1 (6 bases). The length of the CDR3 is 14 residues. This CDR3 reads CASSRGQNTGELFF. In DNA, the CDR3 is TGCGCCAGCAGCCGGGGACAGAACACCGGGGAGCTGTTTTTT.

Ten or more counts support this clonotype. The rearrangement links TRBV6-5 to TRBJ2-5, with D tentatively TRBD1 (6 bases). This CDR3 contains 16 residues. The germline V gene has CDR1 MNHEY and CDR2 SVGAGI. The V and J ends lost 0 bases and 5 bases respectively, with 16 bases between them. Here the CDR3 DNA reads TGTGCCAGCAGTTACTCGAAGTTTCAGGGGACGGAGACCCAGTACTTC. It translates to CASSYSKFQGTETQYF.

Ten or more counts support this clonotype. The chain couples TRBV13 to TRBJ2-1, with D possibly being TRBD1 or TRBD2 (5 bases each). Trimming left V 4 bases short and J 2 bases short, with 9 bases between. This CDR3 is built from 14 residues. Germline-derived CDR1 and CDR2 are PRHDT and FYEKMQ (reference sequence). CDR3 amino acids: CASSYTGPYNEQFF. Here the CDR3 DNA reads TGTGCCAGCAGCTACACGGGACCCTACAATGAGCAGTTCTTC.

This clonotype was seen ten or more times. This sequence joins TRBV7-9 and TRBJ2-5; TRBD1 agrees at 9 bases. V was pared by 5 bases and J by 5 bases, with 15 bases of the junction left unmatched. The germline CDR1 and CDR2 sequences are SEHNR and FQNEAQ (reference sequence). The CDR3 sequence is 17 residues long. The CDR3 DNA reads TGTGCCAGCAGCGATTTTCCCTCCGGGACAGGGATCGAGACCCAGTACTTC. It translates to CASSDFPSGTGIETQYF. The entire variable domain, with the rest obtained from reference TRBV7-9 and TRBJ2-5, is as follows: DTGVSQNPRHKITKRGQNVTFRCDPISEHNRLYWYRQTLGQGPEFLTYFQNEAQLEKSRLLSDRFSAERPKGSFSTLEIQRTEQGDSAMYLCASSDFPSGTGIETQYFGPGTRLLVL.

A few counts support this clonotype. CDR3 protein: CASSLPIIGRTAYQPQHF. The CDR3 bases are TGTGCCAGCAGCTTACCAATTATCGGGAGGACGGCCTATCAGCCCCAGCATTTT. The chain employs TRBV7-9 and TRBJ1-5, with D unresolved. The CDR3 totals 18 residues. Germline lookup yields CDR1 SEHNR and CDR2 FQNEAQ (reference sequence). Trimming removed 2 bases at V and 5 bases at J, with 22 bases between.

The chain employs TRBV2 and TRBJ2-7; TRBD1 matches 9 bases. CDR3 length: 13 amino acids. J lost 5 bases, V lost 6 bases, and 5 bases had no gene match. From germline, CDR1 is SNHLY and CDR2 FYNNEI. CDR3 in amino acids: CASRGTGNHEQYF. CDR3 sequence (DNA): TGTGCCAGCAGGGGGACAGGGAACCACGAGCAGTACTTC.

Worth noting for this clonotype: One base away lies a much larger clone, so this may be a sequencing read error. J is TRBJ2-5 and V is TRBV7-2; 12 bases line up with TRBD2. J was trimmed by 1 base and V by 5 bases; bases with no gene match: 5. Germline CDR1 SGHTA, CDR2 FQGNSA. CDR3 length: 16 residues. The CDR3 loop is CASSKGLAGFQETQYF. Here the CDR3 DNA reads TGTGCCAGCAGCAAGGGACTAGCGGGTTTCCAAGAGACCCAGTACTTC.

At least ten counts were recorded for this clonotype. This chain joins TRBV6-5 and TRBJ2-2; D is undetermined. Germline V lookup: CDR1 MNHEY, CDR2 SVGAGI. CDR3 size: 16 residues. Between the trimmed V and J ends, which lost 2 bases and 0 bases, there was a span of 10 bases. In DNA form, the CDR3 reads TGTGCCAGCAGTTACATGGACGTAGCGAACACCGGGGAGCTGTTTTTT. Protein: CASSYMDVANTGELFF.

This clonotype has a count of ten or more. The genes are TRBV7-8 and TRBJ2-1, with 10 bases aligning to TRBD2. The germline CDR1 and CDR2 sequences are SGHVS and FQNEAQ. With V trimmed by 1 base and J by 8 bases, 11 bases remained unmatched. The CDR3 runs 17 residues. This chain's CDR3 is CASSLVFRLAGDHEQFF. Here the CDR3 DNA reads TGTGCCAGCAGCTTAGTATTTAGGCTAGCGGGAGACCATGAGCAGTTCTTC.

With respect to this clonotype: Since a much larger clone is just one base distant, this may be a read error. Likely a read error: the CDR3 ends without its conserved phenylalanine or tryptophan. This chain uses TRBV6-1 with TRBJ1-6, with 7 bases aligning to TRBD1. The trim removed 5 bases at V and 11 bases at J, leaving 9 bases unmatched. The CDR3 has 14 amino acids. From germline, CDR1 is MNHNS and CDR2 SASEGT. The CDR3 region has the DNA TGTGCCAGCAGTACAGGACAGGCCGGGGCACCCCTCCACCTT. Translating gives CASSTGQAGAPLHL.

The chain recombines TRBV4-1 with TRBJ2-7; 9 nucleotides match TRBD1. The CDR3 sequence is 15 residues long. Germline assignment: CDR1 MGHRA and CDR2 YSYEKL. The ends lost 2 bases at V and 5 bases at J; junction bases unmatched: 7. The CDR3 protein is CASSQWGQGKDEQYF. The CDR3, as DNA: TGCGCCAGCAGCCAATGGGGACAGGGTAAGGACGAGCAGTACTTC.

This clonotype was counted a few times. The chain combines TRBV6-5 with TRBJ2-2, with 8 bases aligning to TRBD2. The V gene's germline CDR1 is MNHEY and CDR2 SVGAGI. CDR3 size: 17 residues. The ends lost 0 bases at V and 8 bases at J; junction bases unmatched: 11. The CDR3 sequence is CASSYSFGGRSTGELFF. CDR3 nucleotides: TGTGCCAGCAGTTACTCGTTTGGCGGGAGGTCTACTGGGGAGCTGTTTTTT.